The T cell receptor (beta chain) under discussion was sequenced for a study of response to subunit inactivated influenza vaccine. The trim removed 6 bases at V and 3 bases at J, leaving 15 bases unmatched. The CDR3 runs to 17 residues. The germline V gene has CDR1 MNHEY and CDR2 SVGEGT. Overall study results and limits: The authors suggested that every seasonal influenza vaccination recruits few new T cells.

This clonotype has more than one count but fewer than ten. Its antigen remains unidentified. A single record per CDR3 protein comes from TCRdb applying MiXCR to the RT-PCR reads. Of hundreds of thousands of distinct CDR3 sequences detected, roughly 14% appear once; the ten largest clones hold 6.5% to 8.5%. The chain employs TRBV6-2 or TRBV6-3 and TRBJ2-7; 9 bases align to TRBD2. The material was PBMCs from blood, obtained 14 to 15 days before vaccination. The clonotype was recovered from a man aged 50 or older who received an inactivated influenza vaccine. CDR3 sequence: CASSLLGLAGFFYEQYF. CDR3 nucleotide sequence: TGTGCCAGCAGCCTACTCGGGCTAGCGGGGTTTTTCTACGAGCAGTACTTC.